The sequence of this TCR beta chain was determined in a study of cytotoxic CD8 clonotypes in ibrutinib-treated CLL. Study-wide points: Progressing patients had sampling times that differed from those of sustained-remission patients.

This clone was observed a handful of times. Its antigen is not identified. Assay: immunoSEQ multiplex PCR; the TCRdb copy retains only in-frame clones and omits some. The sample lists some 200,000 clones, over 60% seen once, with 13% in the top ten. Between the trimmed V and J ends, which lost 1 base and 8 bases, there was a span of 6 bases. This CDR3 comprises 12 residues. Germline CDR1 is SGHVS and CDR2 is FQNEAQ. This specimen was PBMCs, taken after 24 months of ibrutinib treatment. This receptor was identified in a human donor with chronic lymphocytic leukemia. The chain carries TRBV7-8 and TRBJ1-5, with D possibly being TRBD1 (5 bases). For the CDR3, the DNA is TGTGCCAGCAGCTTAGGGGGGGAGCCCCAGCATTTT. Amino acid sequence: CASSLGGEPQHF.